These 19 T cell receptor beta chains came from one sample sequenced in a study of blood T cell repertoires in COVID-19. The table came from immunoSEQ multiplex PCR; TCRdb's copy has only in-frame clones and leaves some out. The repertoire has about 130,000 clones, more than 60% of them found once; the top ten carry around 2%. The specimen sequenced was peripheral blood. Source of these receptors: a woman aged 65 to 85 with acute or convalescent COVID-19.

This chain links TRBV12-3 or TRBV12-4 with TRBJ1-2, with D possibly being TRBD1 (5 bases). Trimming cost V 5 bases and J 1 base, with 8 bases left between them. The CDR3 is 13 amino acids. This chain's CDR3 is CASSRQLNYGYTF. Here the CDR3 DNA reads TGTGCCAGCAGTCGACAGCTTAACTATGGCTACACCTTC.

This clone has a count of ten or more. This chain links TRBV6-1 with TRBJ2-3; 10 bases fit TRBD2. With 2 bases clipped from V and 6 bases from J, the junction kept 5 bases outside the gene matches. This CDR3 is built from 15 residues. Germline values: CDR1 MNHNS, CDR2 SASEGT. CDR3 in amino acids: CASSERSGGVDTQYF. The CDR3 DNA sequence: TGTGCCAGCAGTGAACGGAGCGGGGGGGTGGATACGCAGTATTTT.

This clone was detected ten times or more. The CDR3 sequence: CAWSVGLAGDEQYF. DNA for the CDR3: TGTGCCTGGAGTGTAGGACTAGCGGGAGACGAGCAGTACTTC. This chain connects TRBV30 to TRBJ2-7; 13 bases agree with TRBD2. The germline V gene has CDR1 GTSNPN and CDR2 SVGIG (reference sequence). CDR3 length: 14 amino acids. Losses at the gene ends were 0 bases for V and 5 bases for J; bases not matched to a gene: 1.

This sequence joins TRBV7-6 and TRBJ1-4; TRBD1 might be the D (6 bases). There are 15 residues in the CDR3. Germline V gene sequence: CDR1 SGHVS, CDR2 FNYEAQ. Trimming removed 5 bases at V and 8 bases at J, with 18 bases between. The CDR3: CASSPMGTRLEKLFF. The CDR3, as DNA: TGTGCCAGCAGCCCTATGGGGACACGGCTCGAAAAACTGTTTTTT.

This chain joins TRBV15 and TRBJ1-6; D is perhaps TRBD1 (5 bases). Germline V lookup: CDR1 LNHNV, CDR2 YYDKDF (reference sequence). The germline V and J ends were trimmed by 2 bases and 9 bases, with 14 bases remaining between them. This CDR3 has 15 residues. The CDR3 region is CATSRTTGLGSPLHF. In nucleotides, the CDR3 is TGTGCCACCAGCAGAACAACAGGTTTGGGTTCACCCCTCCACTTT.

This clone has just a few counts. The chain recombines TRBV19 with TRBJ2-7, with 7 bases aligning to TRBD2. Per the germline V gene, CDR1 is LNHDA and CDR2 is SQIVND (reference sequence). V shed 7 bases, J shed 6 bases, and the junction held 3 bases outside the gene matches. CDR3 length equals 11 residues. CDR3 DNA sequence: TGTGCCAGTACATGGGGGGGCGAGCAGTACTTC. Amino acids: CASTWGGEQYF.

This clone was counted between two and nine times. The rearrangement joins TRBV18 to TRBJ2-3, with D hard to call. CDR3 length: 17 amino acids. Germline assignment: CDR1 KGHSH and CDR2 LQKENI. The V end lost 6 bases, the J end lost 0 bases, and 19 bases lay between the germline ends. This chain's CDR3 is CASSPFLAGSSTDTQYF. DNA for the CDR3: TGTGCCAGCTCGCCCTTTTTGGCCGGTAGCAGCACAGATACGCAGTATTTT.

This clone appeared a few times. CDR3 coding DNA: TGTGCCAGCAGTGATGGGGACAGGCCGTTTGGAAACACCATATATTTT. This gives the protein CASSDGDRPFGNTIYF. This chain joins TRBV28 and TRBJ1-3, with 8 bases identical to TRBD1. Germline CDR1 and CDR2: MDHEN and SYDVKM. This CDR3 contains 16 residues. V trimming: 5 bases; J trimming: 3 bases; junction bases outside the gene matches: 9.

The gene calls are TRBV5-1 and TRBJ2-5; 9 bases agree with TRBD1. CDR1 and CDR2 from the germline V gene are SGHRS and YFSETQ. The junction had 12 bases not matched to a gene; V was cut back by 4 bases and J by 2 bases. This CDR3 contains 17 residues. In nucleotides, the CDR3 is TGCGCCAGCAGCCAGGGGACAGGGTCCCTTCAGCAAGAGACCCAGTACTTC. This sequence encodes CASSQGTGSLQQETQYF.

The rearrangement links TRBV10-3 to TRBJ1-1; possibly TRBD1 for D (6 bases). This CDR3 spans 14 amino acids. Deletions cut 5 bases from V and 0 bases from J, with 10 bases between. Germline values: CDR1 ENHRY, CDR2 SYGVKD. The CDR3 loop reads CAISPQGVNTEAFF. The CDR3 coding sequence is TGTGCCATCAGTCCACAGGGCGTGAACACTGAAGCTTTCTTT.

V and J are TRBV2 and TRBJ1-4, with 7 bases identical to TRBD1. Germline V CDR1 and CDR2: SNHLY, FYNNEI. The CDR3 consists of 18 residues. V shed 3 bases, J shed 0 bases, and the junction held 10 bases outside the gene matches. CDR3 protein: CASSDPSAGGPTNEKLFF. In nucleotides, the CDR3 is TGTGCCAGCAGTGATCCCTCGGCAGGGGGGCCAACTAATGAAAAACTGTTTTTT.

This chain connects TRBV6-2 or TRBV6-3 to TRBJ2-7; D is unclear. The CDR3 has 13 residues. Trimming stripped 6 bases from V and 2 bases from J, with 11 bases between. Germline V gene sequence: CDR1 MNHEY, CDR2 SVGEGT. The CDR3 loop reads CASSRHSPYEQYF. CDR3 sequence (DNA): TGTGCCAGCAGCCGTCACAGTCCCTACGAGCAGTACTTC.

V and J are TRBV4-3 and TRBJ2-3; weak D call: TRBD2 (6 bases). V was trimmed by 0 bases and J by 2 bases, leaving 21 bases between them. Germline CDR1 LGHNA, CDR2 YSLEER. CDR3 size: 19 residues. The CDR3 DNA reads as TGCGCCAGCAGCCAAGATTTCCCCTCCCGGGGGAGGATCACAGATACGCAGTATTTT. Its protein product is CASSQDFPSRGRITDTQYF.

This clone was seen a single time. The rearrangement joins TRBV5-6 to TRBJ2-1, with TRBD2 matching 9 bases. In germline, CDR1 is SGHDT, CDR2 YYEEEE. Trimming removed 3 bases from V and 14 bases from J; junction bases left unmatched: 3. This CDR3 spans 11 amino acids. The DNA for the CDR3 is TGTGCCAGCAGCTCCAGGACTAGCGAGTTCTTC. Encoded protein: CASSSRTSEFF.

The chain has TRBV2 and TRBJ1-1, with D tentatively TRBD1 (6 bases). CDR1 is SNHLY and CDR2 is FYNNEI in the germline V gene. V gave up 5 bases and J gave up 4 bases, with 20 bases separating them. There are 16 residues in the CDR3. CDR3 residues: CASSPLGVAGATEAFF. The CDR3 DNA reads as TGTGCCAGCAGTCCCTTAGGGGTAGCAGGGGCCACTGAAGCTTTCTTT.

The J gene is TRBJ2-7, the V gene TRBV2, with TRBD1 as a possible D gene (6 bases). The V and J ends lost 5 bases and 1 base respectively, with 12 bases between them. CDR3 size: 14 residues. Germline V CDR1 and CDR2: SNHLY, FYNNEI. The CDR3 reads CASSNRQDSYEQYF. The DNA of the CDR3 is TGTGCCAGCAGTAATAGACAGGATTCCTACGAGCAGTACTTC.

For this clone: The identical CDR3 is also encoded by other nucleotide sequences in the sample. The chain combines TRBV5-1 with TRBJ1-3; TRBD1 aligns across 7 bases. With V trimmed by 1 base and J by 4 bases, 5 bases remained unmatched. The CDR3 sequence is 15 residues long. Germline values: CDR1 SGHRS, CDR2 YFSETQ. CDR3 protein: CASSLRQGAGNTIYF. The CDR3 nucleotides read TGCGCCAGCAGCTTGCGACAGGGTGCGGGAAACACCATATATTTT.

As to this clone: The sample has other DNA sequences that encode this CDR3 too. The chain joins TRBV9 to TRBJ2-2; 8 nucleotides align to TRBD2. Per the germline V gene, CDR1 is SGDLS and CDR2 is YYNGEE. This CDR3 contains 16 residues. Unmatched junction bases numbered 3, after V lost 0 bases and J lost 2 bases. The CDR3 DNA sequence: TGTGCCAGCAGCGTAGAGTTAGCGGGAAACACCGGGGAGCTGTTTTTT. Its protein is CASSVELAGNTGELFF. Drawing the rest from reference TRBV9 and TRBJ2-2, the complete variable domain is DSGVTQTPKHLITATGQRVTLRCSPRSGDLSVYWYQQSLDQGLQFLIQYYNGEERAKGNILERFSAQQFPDLHSELNLSSLELGDSALYFCASSVELAGNTGELFFGEGSRLTVL.

The V call is TRBV18, the J call TRBJ2-1; TRBD1 might be the D (6 bases). The CDR3 covers 15 residues. Germline V gene lookup returns CDR1 KGHSH and CDR2 LQKENI. V was clipped by 4 bases and J by 10 bases, with 20 bases between them. CDR3 amino acids: CASSQTGTRAQEQFF. CDR3 in DNA: TGTGCCAGCTCACAAACAGGGACGAGGGCCCAGGAGCAGTTCTTC.